The table lists the clone carrying this T cell receptor beta chain with a few counts. What it binds is not known. The data derive from a study of cytomegalovirus exposure and HLA in healthy donors. Background on the study: The roughly 700 first-cohort repertoires shared a platform with the roughly 110 validation repertoires, as reported in a later analysis.

Generated by immunoSEQ multiplex PCR, the TCRdb table keeps only in-frame clones and is missing some. The data contain under 250,000 clones, more than 75% of them seen just once; the ten biggest clones take up 12%. Whole-study results and caveats: TCR clusters originating in the first cohort tended to co-occur in the roughly 110 validation repertoires, according to a later analysis. Some public TCRs appeared in many individuals, while most sequences were rare. Associated with cytomegalovirus, according to the listing, were 150 to 200 TCR beta chains.

From germline, CDR1 is MNHEY and CDR2 SMNVEV (reference sequence). V was shortened by 0 bases and J by 4 bases, with 9 bases between the two germline ends. CDR3 length equals 14 residues. The chain has TRBV27 and TRBJ1-1, with a tentative D call TRBD1 (5 bases). This clonotype originated in a man younger than 35 in good health and CMV-seropositive. Sequences were obtained from PBMCs. DNA for the CDR3: TGTGCCAGCAGTTTATCCCCAGGGAGCACTGAAGCTTTCTTT. Translating gives CASSLSPGSTEAFF.